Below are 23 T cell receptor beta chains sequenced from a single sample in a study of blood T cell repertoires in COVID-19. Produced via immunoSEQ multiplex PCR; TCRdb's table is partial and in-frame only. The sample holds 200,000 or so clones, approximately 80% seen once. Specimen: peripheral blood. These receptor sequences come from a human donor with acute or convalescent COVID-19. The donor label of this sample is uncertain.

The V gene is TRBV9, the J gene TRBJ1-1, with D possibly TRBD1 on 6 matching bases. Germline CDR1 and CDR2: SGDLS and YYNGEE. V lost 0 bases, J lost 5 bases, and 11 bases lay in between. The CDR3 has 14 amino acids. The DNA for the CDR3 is TGTGCCAGCAGCGTAGCTTACAGGGCGACTGAAGCTTTCTTT. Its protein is CASSVAYRATEAFF.

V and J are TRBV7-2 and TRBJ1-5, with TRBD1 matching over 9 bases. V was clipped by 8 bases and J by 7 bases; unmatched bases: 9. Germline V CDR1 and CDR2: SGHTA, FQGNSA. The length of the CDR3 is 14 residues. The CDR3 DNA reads TGTGCCAGCGACGAGACAGGGGGAGGCCAGCCCCAGCATTTT. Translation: CASDETGGGQPQHF.

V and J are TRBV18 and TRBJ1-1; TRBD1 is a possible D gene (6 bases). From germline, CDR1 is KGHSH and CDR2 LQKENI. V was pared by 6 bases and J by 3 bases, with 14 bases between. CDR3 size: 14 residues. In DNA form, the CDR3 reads TGTGCCAGCTCCCTCGGTACAGGGTACACTGAAGCTTTCTTT. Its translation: CASSLGTGYTEAFF.

Here the CDR3 reads CASSASGRGETQYF. The DNA for the CDR3 is TGTGCCAGCAGTGCCAGCGGGAGAGGTGAGACCCAGTACTTC. The genes are TRBV27 and TRBJ2-5, with 8 bases fitting TRBD2. Germline trimming cut 5 bases from V and 5 bases from J; bases unmatched to any gene: 7. This CDR3 spans 14 amino acids. Germline-derived CDR1 and CDR2 are MNHEY and SMNVEV (reference sequence).

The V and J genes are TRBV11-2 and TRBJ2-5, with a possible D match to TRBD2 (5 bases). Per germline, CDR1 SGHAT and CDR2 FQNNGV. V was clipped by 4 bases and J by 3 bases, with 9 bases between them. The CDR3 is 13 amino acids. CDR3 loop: CASSSETKETQYF. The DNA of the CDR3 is TGTGCCAGCAGCTCAGAGACTAAAGAGACCCAGTACTTC.

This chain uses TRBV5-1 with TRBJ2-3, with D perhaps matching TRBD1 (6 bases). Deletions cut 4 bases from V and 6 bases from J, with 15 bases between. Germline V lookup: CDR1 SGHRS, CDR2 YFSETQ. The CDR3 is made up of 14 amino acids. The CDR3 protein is CASSPAGAMDTQYF. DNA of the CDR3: TGCGCCAGCAGCCCGGCAGGGGCGATGGATACGCAGTATTTT.

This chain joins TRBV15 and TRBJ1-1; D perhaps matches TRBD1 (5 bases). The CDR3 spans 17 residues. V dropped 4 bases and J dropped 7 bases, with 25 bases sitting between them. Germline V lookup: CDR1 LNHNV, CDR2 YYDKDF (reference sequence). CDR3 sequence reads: CATSKRTGRKGYLEAFF. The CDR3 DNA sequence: TGTGCCACCAGCAAACGAACAGGCCGCAAAGGTTACCTTGAAGCTTTCTTT.

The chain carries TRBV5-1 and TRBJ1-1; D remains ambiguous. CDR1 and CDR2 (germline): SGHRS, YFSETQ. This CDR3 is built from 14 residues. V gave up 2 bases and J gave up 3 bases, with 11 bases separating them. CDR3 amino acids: CASSFQRPDTEAFF. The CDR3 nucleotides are TGCGCCAGCAGCTTCCAGCGGCCGGACACTGAAGCTTTCTTT.

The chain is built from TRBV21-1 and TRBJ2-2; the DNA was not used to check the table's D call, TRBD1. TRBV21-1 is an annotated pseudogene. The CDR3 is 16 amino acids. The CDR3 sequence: CASRHRERANTGELFF. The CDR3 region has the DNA TGTGCCAGCAGGCACAGGGAGCGCGCGAACACCGGGGAGCTGTTTTTT.

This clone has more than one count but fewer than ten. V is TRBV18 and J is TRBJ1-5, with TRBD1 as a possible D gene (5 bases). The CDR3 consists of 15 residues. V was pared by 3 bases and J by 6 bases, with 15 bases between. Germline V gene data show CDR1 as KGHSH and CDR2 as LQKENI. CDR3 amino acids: CASSPHPREGQPQHF. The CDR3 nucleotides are TGTGCCAGCTCACCTCATCCCAGGGAGGGTCAGCCCCAGCATTTT. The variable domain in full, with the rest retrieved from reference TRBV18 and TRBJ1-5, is NAGVMQNPRHLVRRRGQEARLRCSPMKGHSHVYWYRQLPEEGLKFMVYLQKENIIDESGMPKERFSAEFPKEGPSILRIQQVVRGDSAAYFCASSPHPREGQPQHFGDGTRLSIL.

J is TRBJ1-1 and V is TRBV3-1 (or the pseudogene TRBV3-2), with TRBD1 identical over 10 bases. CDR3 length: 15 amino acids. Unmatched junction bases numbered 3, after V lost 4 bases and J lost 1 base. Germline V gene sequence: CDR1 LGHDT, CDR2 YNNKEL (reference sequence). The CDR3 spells CASSPRDRGNTEAFF. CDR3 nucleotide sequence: TGTGCCAGCAGCCCTCGGGACAGGGGGAACACTGAAGCTTTCTTT.

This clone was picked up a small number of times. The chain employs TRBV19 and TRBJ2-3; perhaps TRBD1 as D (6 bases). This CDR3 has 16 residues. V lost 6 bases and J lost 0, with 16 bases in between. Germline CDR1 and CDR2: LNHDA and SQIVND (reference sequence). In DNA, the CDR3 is TGTGCCAGTAGAGCAGGGGAATTTTTTAGCACAGATACGCAGTATTTT. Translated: CASRAGEFFSTDTQYF.

The CDR3 sequence is CASSQETSGTGSYEQYF. The CDR3 DNA reads as TGTGCCAGCAGCCAGGAAACGTCCGGGACAGGGAGTTACGAGCAGTACTTC. The chain joins TRBV3-1 (or the pseudogene TRBV3-2) to TRBJ2-7; 9 bases match TRBD1. The V segment lost 3 bases and the J segment 4 bases; nucleotides outside the gene matches: 13. The CDR3 sequence is 17 residues long. Germline CDR1 and CDR2: LGHDT and YNNKEL (reference sequence).

The CDR3 reads CAITPDRVGYTF. Written as DNA, the CDR3 is TGTGCCATCACCCCGGACAGGGTTGGCTACACCTTC. This chain joins TRBV10-3 and TRBJ1-2; 8 bases fit TRBD1. The germline V gene encodes CDR1 ENHRY and CDR2 SYGVKD. V lost 7 bases and J lost 7; bases outside the gene matches: 5. This CDR3 contains 12 residues.

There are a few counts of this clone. Written as DNA, the CDR3 is TGTGCCAGCGAAGAGGGGACAGACAGCAATCAGCCCCAGCATTTT. Translated, it gives CASEEGTDSNQPQHF. This chain uses TRBV10-3 with TRBJ1-5, with TRBD1 matching over 7 bases. V gave up 10 bases and J gave up 1 base; unmatched junction bases: 10. The CDR3 runs to 15 residues. Germline assignment: CDR1 ENHRY and CDR2 SYGVKD.

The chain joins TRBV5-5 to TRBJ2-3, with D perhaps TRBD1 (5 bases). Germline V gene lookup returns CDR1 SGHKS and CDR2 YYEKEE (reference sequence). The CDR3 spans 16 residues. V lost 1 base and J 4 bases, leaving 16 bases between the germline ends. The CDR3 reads CASSLHSQGTADTQYF. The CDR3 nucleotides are TGTGCCAGCAGCTTGCATTCCCAGGGCACCGCAGATACGCAGTATTTT.

The CDR3: CASSQALVTGELFF. In DNA form, the CDR3 reads TGTGCCAGCAGCCAAGCACTCGTCACCGGGGAGCTGTTTTTT. V and J are TRBV14 and TRBJ2-2; D remains ambiguous. The CDR3 loop spans 14 amino acids. V lost 1 base, J lost 4 bases, and 7 bases lay in between. From germline, CDR1 is SGHDN and CDR2 FVKESK.

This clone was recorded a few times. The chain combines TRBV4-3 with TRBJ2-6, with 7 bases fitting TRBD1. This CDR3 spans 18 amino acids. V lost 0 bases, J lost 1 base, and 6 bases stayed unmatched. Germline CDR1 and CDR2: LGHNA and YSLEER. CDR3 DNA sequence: TGCGCCAGCAGCCAAGAGACAGGGTTTCGGTCTGGGGCCAACGTCCTGACTTTC. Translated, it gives CASSQETGFRSGANVLTF.

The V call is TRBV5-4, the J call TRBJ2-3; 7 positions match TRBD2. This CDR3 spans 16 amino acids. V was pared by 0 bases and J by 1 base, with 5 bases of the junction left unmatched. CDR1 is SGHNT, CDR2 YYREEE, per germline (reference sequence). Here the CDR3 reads CASSLDAGVRTDTQYF. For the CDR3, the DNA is TGTGCCAGCAGCTTGGACGCGGGAGTACGCACAGATACGCAGTATTTT.

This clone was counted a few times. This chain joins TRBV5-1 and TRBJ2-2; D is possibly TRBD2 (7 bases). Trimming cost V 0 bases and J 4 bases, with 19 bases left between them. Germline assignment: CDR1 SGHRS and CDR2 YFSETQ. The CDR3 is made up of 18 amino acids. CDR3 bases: TGCGCCAGCAGCTTGGGACAGGCGGGGGCTAGGGGCACCGGGGAGCTGTTTTTT. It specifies CASSLGQAGARGTGELFF.

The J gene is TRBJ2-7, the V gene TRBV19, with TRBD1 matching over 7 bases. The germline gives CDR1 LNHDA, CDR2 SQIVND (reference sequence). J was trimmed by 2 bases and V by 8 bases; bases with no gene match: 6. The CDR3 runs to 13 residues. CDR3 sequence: CASSTGVTYEQYF. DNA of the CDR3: TGTGCCAGTTCCACAGGGGTCACCTACGAGCAGTACTTC. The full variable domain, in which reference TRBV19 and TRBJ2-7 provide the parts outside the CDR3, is DGGITQSPKYLFRKEGQNVTLSCEQNLNHDAMYWYRQDPGQGLRLIYYSQIVNDFQKGDIAEGYSVSREKKESFPLTVTSAQKNPTAFYLCASSTGVTYEQYFGPGTRLTVT.

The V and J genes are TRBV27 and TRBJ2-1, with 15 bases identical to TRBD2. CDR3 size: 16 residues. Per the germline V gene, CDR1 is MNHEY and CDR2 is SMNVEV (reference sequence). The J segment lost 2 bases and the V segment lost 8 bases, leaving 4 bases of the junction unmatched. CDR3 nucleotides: TGTGCCAGCCTAGGGACTAGCGGGAGGACCTACAATGAGCAGTTCTTC. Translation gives CASLGTSGRTYNEQFF.

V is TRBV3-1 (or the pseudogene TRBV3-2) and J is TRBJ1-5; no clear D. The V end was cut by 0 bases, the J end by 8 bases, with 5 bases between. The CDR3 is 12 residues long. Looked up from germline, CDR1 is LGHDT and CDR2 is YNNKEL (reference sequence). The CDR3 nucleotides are TGTGCCAGCAGCCAAGATGAGAAGCCCCAGCATTTT. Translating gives CASSQDEKPQHF.